This is a list of T cell receptor beta chains from one sample in a study of T cell repertoires in breast cancer. From the emulsion pairing reads, TCRdb called clonotypes with MiXCR, one entry per CDR3 protein. The sample carries just under 4,500 distinct CDR3 sequences, roughly a third recorded once. The sequenced sample consisted of CD8+ T cells. The receptors originated from a pool of human donors with breast cancer or a healthy control (not recorded which). The CDR3 runs from the conserved cysteine through the conserved F or W. Each record gives: J gene, D gene, V gene, clone size, CDR3 protein, CDR3 DNA. D genes are given only for firm matches. Size tells how often a clone was seen (once, few, many) or the class of an expanded clone, and some rows leave it out.

>TRBJ2-7|-|TRBV6-2/TRBV6-3|many
CASSDTSYEQYF
TGTGCCAGCAGTGACACCTCCTACGAGCAGTACTTC
>TRBJ1-3|-|TRBV9|-
CASGPSDRSSGNTIYF
TGTGCCAGCGGCCCTAGCGACCGCAGCTCTGGAAACACCATATATTTT
>TRBJ2-2|-|TRBV7-6|-
CASTSGGTDTRELSF
TGTGCCAGCACTTCTGGCGGGACGGACACCAGGGAGCTGTCTTTT
>TRBJ2-1|TRBD2|TRBV5-1|medium-sized
CASSSSAGGYNEQFF
TGCGCCAGCAGCTCTTCAGCGGGAGGGTACAATGAGCAGTTCTTC
>TRBJ1-1|-|TRBV6-1|-
CASTQAAGAFF
TGTGCCAGCACGCAGGCGGCGGGAGCTTTCTTT
>TRBJ2-7|-|TRBV6-6|many
CASSYDRERSYEQYF
TGTGCCAGCAGTTACGACCGGGAGCGCTCCTACGAGCAGTACTTC
>TRBJ2-3|-|TRBV7-2|few
CASTAKGGSTDTQYF
TGTGCCAGCACTGCAAAGGGAGGTAGCACAGATACGCAGTATTTT
>TRBJ2-1|-|TRBV4-3|-
CASSQVGTLDNEQFF
TGCGCCAGCAGCCAAGTTGGGACATTAGACAATGAGCAGTTCTTC
>TRBJ1-2|-|TRBV28|many
CASSLKDGYTF
TGTGCCAGCAGTCTGAAGGATGGCTACACCTTC
>TRBJ1-2|TRBD1|TRBV20-1|many
CSARGRQGYYGYTF
TGCAGTGCTAGAGGTAGACAGGGCTACTATGGCTACACCTTC
>TRBJ1-2|-|TRBV6-1|-
CASSDKGRNHGYTF
TGTGCCAGCAGTGATAAAGGCAGAAACCATGGCTACACCTTC
>TRBJ1-2|TRBD1|TRBV19|medium-sized
CASRDRGRGDYGYTF
TGTGCCAGTAGGGACAGGGGGCGCGGAGACTATGGCTACACCTTC
>TRBJ2-7|-|TRBV28|few
CASRTGTTYEQYF
TGTGCCAGCAGGACCGGTACTACCTACGAGCAGTACTTC
>TRBJ1-1|TRBD1|TRBV7-2|many
CASSLGTGSKTEAFF
TGTGCCAGCAGCTTAGGGACAGGGTCTAAGACTGAAGCTTTCTTT
>TRBJ2-7|-|TRBV11-2|many
CASSPGHLISYEQYF
TGTGCCAGCAGCCCCGGACACCTTATCTCCTACGAGCAGTACTTC
>TRBJ2-1|-|TRBV7-3|medium-sized
CASSFFVSPNEQFF
TGTGCCAGCAGCTTCTTTGTGAGCCCCAATGAGCAGTTCTTC
>TRBJ2-7|TRBD2|TRBV7-2|many
CASSLKSAGGLSYEQYF
TGTGCCAGCAGCTTAAAGTCGGCGGGAGGTTTATCCTACGAGCAGTACTTC
>TRBJ2-1|-|TRBV14|many
CASSQDLGLYNEQFF
TGTGCCAGCAGCCAAGATCTGGGCTTGTACAATGAGCAGTTCTTC
>TRBJ1-1|-|TRBV14|-
CASSGELNTEAFF
TGTGCCAGCTCGGGGGAATTGAACACTGAAGCTTTCTTT
>TRBJ1-3|-|TRBV6-1|-
CASGTYSGNTIYF
TGTGCCAGCGGGACTTACTCTGGAAACACCATATATTTT
>TRBJ2-4|TRBD1|TRBV28|few
CASSRDRGPTWGTKNIQYF
TGTGCCAGCAGCCGGGACAGGGGCCCGACCTGGGGTACGAAAAACATTCAGTACTTC
>TRBJ2-5|-|TRBV28|few
CASSFRGVDGTQYF
TGTGCCAGCAGTTTCCGCGGCGTCGATGGGACCCAGTACTTC
>TRBJ2-3|-|TRBV5-1|-
CASSLAGQKDTQYF
TGCGCCAGCAGCTTGGCGGGACAAAAGGATACGCAGTATTTT
>TRBJ2-1|TRBD1|TRBV28|medium-sized
CASSRDREFHEQFF
TGTGCCAGCAGCCGGGACAGGGAGTTCCATGAGCAGTTCTTC
>TRBJ2-1|TRBD2|TRBV18|-
CASSLDGTSGSPNEQFF
TGTGCCAGCTCTTTAGACGGGACTAGCGGGAGCCCCAATGAGCAGTTCTTC
>TRBJ2-3|TRBD1|TRBV12-3/TRBV12-4|many
CASSQRQGPDTQYF
TGTGCCAGCAGTCAACGACAGGGGCCAGATACGCAGTATTTT
>TRBJ2-1|TRBD2|TRBV4-1|-
CASTISGRVFEQFF
TGCGCCAGCACGATTAGCGGGAGGGTCTTCGAGCAGTTCTTC
>TRBJ1-3|-|TRBV6-1|few
CASSGRSSGNTIYF
TGTGCCAGCAGCGGACGGTCCTCTGGAAACACCATATATTTT
>TRBJ2-7|TRBD2|TRBV20-1|many
CSASVTSGRWNEQYF
TGCAGTGCTAGTGTGACTAGCGGGAGGTGGAACGAGCAGTACTTC
>TRBJ1-2|TRBD1|TRBV27|medium-sized
CASSQGDYGYTF
TGTGCCAGCAGCCAGGGGGACTATGGCTACACCTTC
>TRBJ1-4|-|TRBV20-1|many
CSARRTNEKLFF
TGCAGTGCTAGAAGGACGAATGAAAAACTGTTTTTT
>TRBJ2-7|TRBD1|TRBV6-1|few
CASSLDRERSYEQYF
TGTGCCAGCAGCCTTGACAGGGAGAGGTCCTACGAGCAGTACTTC
>TRBJ2-1|-|TRBV12-3/TRBV12-4|few
CASSLGRSSYNEQFF
TGTGCCAGCAGTTTAGGGCGGAGCTCCTACAATGAGCAGTTCTTC
>TRBJ1-2|-|TRBV10-3|many
CAISESTMELVGYTF
TGTGCCATCAGTGAGTCGACAATGGAATTGGTTGGCTACACCTTC
>TRBJ2-7|-|TRBV15|many
CATSEQGSDEQYF
TGTGCCACCAGCGAACAGGGATCAGACGAGCAGTACTTC
>TRBJ2-1|-|TRBV10-3|-
CAISESVDEQFF
TGTGCCATCAGTGAGTCAGTAGATGAGCAGTTCTTC
>TRBJ2-5|-|TRBV13|large
CASSLEVEGTQYF
TGTGCCAGCAGCTTAGAGGTAGAGGGGACCCAGTACTTC
>TRBJ2-3|-|TRBV5-6|-
CASSLVADTQYF
TGTGCCAGCAGCTTGGTGGCAGATACGCAGTATTTT
>TRBJ1-2|TRBD1|TRBV18|few
CASSPTGDSYGYTF
TGTGCCAGCTCACCGACAGGGGACAGCTATGGCTACACCTTC
>TRBJ1-6|TRBD1|TRBV6-1|many
CASIPGQVDSPLHF
TGTGCCAGCATCCCGGGACAGGTGGATTCACCCCTCCACTTT
>TRBJ2-2|-|TRBV28|many
CASSTLGRNTGELFF
TGTGCCAGCAGTACCTTGGGCAGAAACACCGGGGAGCTGTTTTTT
>TRBJ1-1|-|TRBV4-3|large
CASSQEGIEAFF
TGCGCCAGCAGCCAAGAGGGGATTGAAGCTTTCTTT
>TRBJ1-3|-|TRBV6-5|many
CASRMKRGATGNTIYF
TGTGCCAGCAGAATGAAACGGGGGGCGACTGGAAACACCATATATTTT
>TRBJ1-1|-|TRBV3-1|few
CASSQGNRRLEAFF
TGTGCCAGCAGCCAAGGAAACAGGAGACTTGAAGCTTTCTTT
>TRBJ1-1|-|TRBV2|many
CASGLGGSEAFF
TGTGCCAGCGGTCTGGGGGGTAGCGAAGCTTTCTTT
>TRBJ1-6|-|TRBV3-1|few
CASSQESGDGNSPLHF
TGTGCCAGCAGCCAAGAGAGTGGGGATGGGAATTCACCCCTCCACTTT
>TRBJ2-4|TRBD1|TRBV4-1|many
CASSQDQGAGAKNIQYF
TGCGCCAGCAGCCAAGATCAGGGGGCGGGCGCCAAAAACATTCAGTACTTC
>TRBJ1-2|TRBD1|TRBV5-6|few
CASSAQGDYGYTF
TGTGCCAGCAGCGCACAGGGGGACTATGGCTACACCTTC
>TRBJ2-2|-|TRBV28|-
CASSAELNTGELFF
TGTGCCAGCAGTGCAGAATTAAACACCGGGGAGCTGTTTTTT
>TRBJ1-6|TRBD1|TRBV11-2|many
CASSSKPLTGGNSPLHF
TGTGCCAGCAGTTCTAAGCCTTTAACAGGGGGCAATTCACCCCTCCACTTT
>TRBJ2-5|-|TRBV6-2/TRBV6-3|-
CASSYAHGETQYF
TGTGCCAGCAGTTACGCCCACGGAGAGACCCAGTACTTC
>TRBJ1-2|-|TRBV28|-
CASKGGPGDGCTF
TGTGCCAGCAAAGGAGGCCCTGGTGATGGCTGCACCTTC